A single sample gave rise to the 18 T cell receptor beta chains below, sequenced in a study of T cell responses to AZD1222 COVID-19 vaccine. Here immunoSEQ multiplex PCR was the method, and the copy in TCRdb shows in-frame clones only, minus some. This table holds about 160,000 clones, about 91% found once. Sequenced here: peripheral blood, sampled on day 0 of AZD1222 vaccination. The receptors shown here come from an adult in good health.

The chain employs TRBV3-1 (or the pseudogene TRBV3-2) and TRBJ1-1; unclear D gene. CDR1 and CDR2 from the germline V gene are LGHDT and YNNKEL (reference sequence). Trimming left V 0 bases short and J 0 bases short, with 2 bases between. This CDR3 is 13 amino acids long. The DNA for the CDR3 is TGTGCCAGCAGCCAAGAGGTGAACACTGAAGCTTTCTTT. This translates into CASSQEVNTEAFF.

This rearrangement joins TRBV5-4 to TRBJ2-6, with D perhaps TRBD2 (5 bases). CDR3 length: 20 amino acids. CDR1 and CDR2 from the germline V gene are SGHNT and YYREEE (reference sequence). Trimming left V 0 bases short and J 3 bases short, with 22 bases between. CDR3 amino acids: CASSLAVGYGGFIGANVLTF. CDR3 in DNA: TGTGCCAGCAGCTTGGCCGTAGGCTATGGCGGGTTTATTGGGGCCAACGTCCTGACTTTC.

The chain is built from TRBV28 and TRBJ2-7; 10 positions agree with TRBD2. Germline V lookup: CDR1 MDHEN, CDR2 SYDVKM. V lost 3 bases, J lost 3 bases, and 14 bases stayed unmatched. This CDR3 spans 18 amino acids. The CDR3 DNA follows: TGTGCCAGCAGTTTGGGGGTAGCGGGAGGACTCATAGACTACGAGCAGTACTTC. Its protein product is CASSLGVAGGLIDYEQYF.

The V and J genes are TRBV3-1 (or the pseudogene TRBV3-2) and TRBJ1-6, with 9 bases lining up with TRBD1. Germline loops: CDR1 LGHDT, CDR2 YNNKEL (reference sequence). After removal of 1 base from V and 18 bases from J, the junction contained 10 bases not matched to a gene. The CDR3 has 14 residues. The CDR3 loop is CASSQGSGTGTPHF. Here the CDR3 DNA reads TGTGCCAGCAGCCAAGGCTCGGGGACAGGGACTCCCCACTTT.

The chain recombines TRBV5-1 with TRBJ1-4; D gene ambiguous. Trimming left V 0 bases short and J 5 bases short, with 5 bases between. This CDR3 is built from 13 residues. Per germline, CDR1 SGHRS and CDR2 YFSETQ. CDR3 sequence: CASSLAGNEKLFF. DNA of the CDR3: TGCGCCAGCAGCTTGGCTGGGAATGAAAAACTGTTTTTT. The full variable domain, with the rest looked up from reference TRBV5-1 and TRBJ1-4, is KAGVTQTPRYLIKTRGQQVTLSCSPISGHRSVSWYQQTPGQGLQFLFEYFSETQRNKGNFPGRFSGRQFSNSRSEMNVSTLELGDSALYLCASSLAGNEKLFFGSGTQLSVL.

The chain uses TRBV30 and TRBJ1-2; D is perhaps TRBD1 (6 bases). The germline V and J ends were trimmed by 6 bases and 7 bases, with 15 bases remaining between them. The CDR3 consists of 12 residues. Germline V CDR1 and CDR2: GTSNPN, SVGIG (reference sequence). CDR3 amino acids: CACSLGGLGYTF. The CDR3 region has the DNA TGTGCCTGCTCTCTAGGGGGGCTTGGCTACACCTTC.

This clone was counted once. This sequence joins TRBV28 and TRBJ2-7; 8 nucleotides agree with TRBD1. With V trimmed by 5 bases and J by 6 bases, 9 bases remained unmatched. CDR3 size: 14 residues. Germline CDR1 is MDHEN and CDR2 is SYDVKM. CDR3 in amino acids: CASSPGQGWTEQYF. The CDR3 DNA reads as TGTGCCAGCAGTCCCGGACAGGGTTGGACCGAGCAGTACTTC. The whole variable domain, remainder taken from reference TRBV28 and TRBJ2-7, is DVKVTQSSRYLVKRTGEKVFLECVQDMDHENMFWYRQDPGLGLRLIYFSYDVKMKEKGDIPEGYSVSREKKERFSLILESASTNQTSMYLCASSPGQGWTEQYFGPGTRLTVT.

The chain combines TRBV11-2 with TRBJ2-7; perhaps D is TRBD1 or TRBD2 (5 bases each). The CDR3 has 14 amino acids. Deletions cut 3 bases from V and 3 bases from J, with 12 bases between. The V gene's germline CDR1 is SGHAT and CDR2 FQNNGV. Here the CDR3 reads CASSFRDHLYEQYF. DNA for the CDR3: TGTGCCAGCAGCTTCCGGGACCATCTCTACGAGCAGTACTTC. The variable domain in full, with the rest retrieved from reference TRBV11-2 and TRBJ2-7, is EAGVAQSPRYKIIEKRQSVAFWCNPISGHATLYWYQQILGQGPKLLIQFQNNGVVDDSQLPKDRFSAERLKGVDSTLKIQPAKLEDSAVYLCASSFRDHLYEQYFGPGTRLTVT.

This clone appeared once. The sample holds other DNA sequences that translate to the same CDR3. V usage is TRBV5-1 and J usage is TRBJ1-5; D not resolved. Trimming removed 0 bases at V and 1 base at J, with 5 bases between. CDR1 and CDR2 from the germline V gene are SGHRS and YFSETQ. The CDR3 totals 14 residues. For the CDR3, the DNA is TGCGCCAGCAGCTTGGACGGGAGCAATCAGCCCCAGCATTTT. Protein sequence: CASSLDGSNQPQHF.

The gene calls are TRBV6-1 and TRBJ1-2, with TRBD1 identical over 7 bases. V shed 2 bases, J shed 4 bases, and the junction held 16 bases outside the gene matches. From germline, CDR1 is MNHNS and CDR2 SASEGT. The CDR3 spans 18 residues. The CDR3 bases are TGTGCCAGCAGTGAATCGAAACGTTTTCAGAACAGGGGCTATGGCTACACCTTC. Its protein product is CASSESKRFQNRGYGYTF.

This chain connects TRBV2 to TRBJ2-5; 12 bases match TRBD1. The CDR3 is made up of 15 amino acids. CDR1 SNHLY and CDR2 FYNNEI come from the germline V gene. V shed 6 bases, J shed 3 bases, and the junction held 5 bases outside the gene matches. The CDR3 DNA sequence: TGTGCCAGCAGGGACGGGACAGGGGGCGAAGAGACCCAGTACTTC. This encodes CASRDGTGGEETQYF.

The CDR3 DNA sequence: TGTGCCAGCAGTTTAGGCCCCCGTGGAGGCTACACCTTC. Translating it yields CASSLGPRGGYTF. V is TRBV28 and J is TRBJ1-2; D ambiguous. This CDR3 has 13 residues. V was pared by 2 bases and J by 8 bases, with 12 bases between. In germline, CDR1 is MDHEN, CDR2 SYDVKM.

The chain carries TRBV7-2 and TRBJ2-1, with 11 bases matching TRBD2. Germline values: CDR1 SGHTA, CDR2 FQGNSA. This CDR3 spans 17 amino acids. V was pared by 5 bases and J by 3 bases, with 9 bases of the junction left unmatched. The CDR3 region is CASSKTSGTSGYNEQFF. The CDR3 DNA reads as TGTGCCAGCAGCAAGACTTCCGGGACTAGCGGCTACAATGAGCAGTTCTTC. The full variable domain, its missing parts supplied by reference TRBV7-2 and TRBJ2-1, is GAGVSQSPSNKVTEKGKDVELRCDPISGHTALYWYRQSLGQGLEFLIYFQGNSAPDKSGLPSDRFSAERTGGSVSTLTIQRTQQEDSAVYLCASSKTSGTSGYNEQFFGPGTRLTVL.

The chain has TRBV5-1 and TRBJ1-3; D gene uncertain. The CDR3 has 14 residues. V was clipped by 6 bases and J by 1 base, with 11 bases between them. Per the germline V gene, CDR1 is SGHRS and CDR2 is YFSETQ. The CDR3 DNA follows: TGCGCCAGCACCTCAGAGGAGTCTGGAAACACCATATATTTT. The encoded protein is CASTSEESGNTIYF.

This clone was seen more than once but under ten times. V usage is TRBV24-1 and J usage is TRBJ2-1; D uncertain. Trimming took off 3 bases at V and 9 bases at J, with 8 bases between the two ends. CDR1 is KGHDR and CDR2 is SFDVKD in the germline V gene. This CDR3 is 12 amino acids long. The chain's CDR3 is CATSDGKGEQFF. In nucleotides, the CDR3 is TGTGCCACCAGTGATGGGAAAGGTGAGCAGTTCTTC.

This clone was recorded a few times. V and J are TRBV2 and TRBJ1-2; the D gene is possibly TRBD1 (5 bases). The CDR3 extends over 12 amino acids. Germline lookup yields CDR1 SNHLY and CDR2 FYNNEI. Trimming left V 3 bases short and J 8 bases short, with 10 bases between. This chain's CDR3 is CASSEGGGGYTF. CDR3 bases: TGTGCCAGCAGTGAGGGGGGAGGAGGCTACACCTTC.

The V gene is TRBV27, the J gene TRBJ2-7; unclear D gene. CDR1 and CDR2 (germline): MNHEY, SMNVEV (reference sequence). CDR3 size: 15 residues. With 3 bases removed from V and 0 bases from J, the gap between germline ends came to 12 bases. The CDR3 loop is CASSLVRGSSYEQYF. DNA of the CDR3: TGTGCCAGCAGTTTGGTTCGCGGAAGCTCCTACGAGCAGTACTTC.

The V call is TRBV5-4, the J call TRBJ2-2; TRBD2 agrees at 7 bases. V lost 2 bases to trimming and J lost 2 bases; unmatched junction nucleotides: 6. The V gene's germline CDR1 is SGHNT and CDR2 YYREEE (reference sequence). The CDR3 runs to 16 residues. The CDR3 spells CASSFALAANTGELFF. Here the CDR3 DNA reads TGTGCCAGCAGCTTCGCCCTAGCGGCAAACACCGGGGAGCTGTTTTTT. Supplemented by reference TRBV5-4 and TRBJ2-2, the full variable domain reads ETGVTQSPTHLIKTRGQQVTLRCSSQSGHNTVSWYQQALGQGPQFIFQYYREEENGRGNFPPRFSGLQFPNYSSELNVNALELDDSALYLCASSFALAANTGELFFGEGSRLTVL.